The 26 T cell receptor beta chains below were found in one sample sequenced in a study of cytomegalovirus exposure and HLA in healthy donors. 60 Vbeta and 13 Jbeta primers were used in PCR. Here immunoSEQ multiplex PCR was the method, and the copy in TCRdb shows in-frame clones only, minus some. The sample includes approximately 200,000 clones, 65% to 90% of them seen just once. Material for sequencing was PBMCs. These receptors originate from a woman aged 45-59 years in good health and CMV-seronegative.

The chain recombines TRBV6-5 with TRBJ2-3; D remains unclear. The V end was cut by 8 bases, the J end by 5 bases, with 14 bases between. The CDR3 is 13 residues long. Per the germline V gene, CDR1 is MNHEY and CDR2 is SVGAGI. The CDR3 DNA sequence: TGTGCCAGCCACATCGGCCCAGGAGATACGCAGTATTTT. Translating gives CASHIGPGDTQYF.

The chain uses TRBV19 and TRBJ2-7, with 11 nucleotides matching TRBD1. Germline CDR1 reads LNHDA; CDR2 reads SQIVND (reference sequence). CDR3 size: 16 residues. Trimming at V came to 5 bases and at J to 2 bases, leaving 8 bases not matched to a gene. CDR3 loop: CASSHTGTGGAYEQYF. The CDR3 DNA reads TGTGCCAGTAGTCATACCGGGACAGGGGGTGCCTACGAGCAGTACTTC.

A note on this clone: At one of its ends the junction is not consistent with the germline gene, which may arise from a read error. This sequence joins TRBV7-9 and TRBJ1-5; D not certain. The CDR3 has 14 amino acids. Germline CDR1 reads SEHNR; CDR2 reads FQNEAQ (reference sequence). The chain's CDR3 is CSSSFGQSNQPQHF. For the CDR3, the DNA is TGTTCCAGCAGCTTTGGCCAGAGCAATCAGCCCCAGCATTTT.

The chain recombines TRBV25-1 with TRBJ2-1, with D hard to call. The CDR3 is 12 amino acids. In germline, CDR1 is MGHDK, CDR2 SYGVNS. V gave up 6 bases and J gave up 7 bases, with 10 bases separating them. CDR3 sequence: CASRNLVNEQFF. The CDR3 bases are TGTGCCAGCAGGAACCTAGTGAATGAGCAGTTCTTC.

V is TRBV5-1 and J is TRBJ1-5, with TRBD1 as a possible D gene (5 bases). The CDR3 is 16 amino acids. From germline, CDR1 is SGHRS and CDR2 YFSETQ. V lost 0 bases and J 3 bases, leaving 13 bases between the germline ends. CDR3 in DNA: TGCGCCAGCAGCTTGGGCGGGGGGGAAACCAATCAGCCCCAGCATTTT. Translation gives CASSLGGGETNQPQHF.

The V call is TRBV19, the J call TRBJ1-1, with TRBD1 matching 7 bases. The CDR3 is 14 amino acids. Losses at the gene ends were 10 bases for V and 0 bases for J; bases not matched to a gene: 8. Germline CDR1 and CDR2: LNHDA and SQIVND (reference sequence). Here the CDR3 reads CATGQVNMNTEAFF. CDR3 bases: TGTGCCACCGGACAGGTGAATATGAACACTGAAGCTTTCTTT.

This chain links TRBV25-1 with TRBJ2-1, with TRBD2 as a possible D gene (6 bases). Germline CDR1 is MGHDK and CDR2 is SYGVNS. The CDR3 has 15 residues. V dropped 2 bases and J dropped 7 bases, with 15 bases sitting between them. CDR3: CASSEPGSRGNEQFF. CDR3 DNA: TGTGCCAGCAGTGAACCGGGATCCCGGGGGAATGAGCAGTTCTTC.

V is TRBV9 and J is TRBJ2-1; 9 bases are shared with TRBD1. Germline V gene lookup returns CDR1 SGDLS and CDR2 YYNGEE. The V and J ends lost 3 bases and 6 bases, in that order; junction bases with no gene match: 16. The CDR3 is 18 residues long. The CDR3 sequence: CASSAYSPGQGFINEQFF. CDR3 in DNA: TGTGCCAGCAGCGCCTATTCTCCGGGACAGGGCTTTATCAATGAGCAGTTCTTC.

The chain uses TRBV28 and TRBJ1-2; weak D call: TRBD1 (6 bases). Trimming shortened V by 2 bases and J by 8 bases, and 15 bases separated the two germline ends. CDR1 and CDR2 (germline): MDHEN, SYDVKM. CDR3 length: 14 residues. The CDR3, as DNA: TGTGCCAGCAGTTTAGCGCAAACCCAGGGGGGCTACACCTTC. Translating gives CASSLAQTQGGYTF.

This clone has only a few counts. A read error is the likely source, as a far larger clone sits one nucleotide away. The chain joins TRBV5-4 to TRBJ2-7, with 11 bases aligning to TRBD2. The CDR3 is made up of 15 amino acids. Germline-derived CDR1 and CDR2 are SGHNT and YYREEE (reference sequence). Written as DNA, the CDR3 is TGTGCCTGCAGCCCGGGGACTAGCGGTCCCTACGAGCAGTACTTC. Its translation: CACSPGTSGPYEQYF.

V gene TRBV11-2 combines with J gene TRBJ2-7, with 9 bases identical to TRBD2. Losses at the gene ends were 0 bases for V and 5 bases for J; bases not matched to a gene: 5. The CDR3 length is 15 residues. Germline V gene lookup returns CDR1 SGHAT and CDR2 FQNNGV. The CDR3 region is CASSLEAGGLDEQYF. DNA for the CDR3: TGTGCCAGCAGCTTAGAGGCGGGAGGGCTCGACGAGCAGTACTTC.

This chain links TRBV28 with TRBJ2-7; no reliable D call. CDR1 and CDR2 from the germline V gene are MDHEN and SYDVKM. V lost 5 bases and J 7 bases, leaving 9 bases between the germline ends. The CDR3 totals 11 residues. Here the CDR3 DNA reads TGTGCCAGCAGTACGTTGAGGGAGCAGTACTTC. Translated, it gives CASSTLREQYF.

The V call is TRBV27, the J call TRBJ2-3; 13 nucleotides align to TRBD2. V dropped 2 bases and J dropped 5; count of bases not matched to a gene: 7. The CDR3 is 17 residues long. CDR1 and CDR2 from the germline V gene are MNHEY and SMNVEV (reference sequence). For the CDR3, the DNA is TGTGCCAGCAGTTTAATCGGACTAGCGGGAGAAGGAGATACGCAGTATTTT. Translation gives CASSLIGLAGEGDTQYF.

The rearrangement links TRBV7-8 to TRBJ1-5, with a possible D match to TRBD1 (6 bases). Germline loops: CDR1 SGHVS, CDR2 FQNEAQ. V was clipped by 5 bases and J by 5 bases, with 19 bases between them. The CDR3 is 16 residues long. CDR3 amino acids: CASSGEGVGFDQPQHF. CDR3 DNA: TGTGCCAGCAGCGGCGAGGGGGTTGGTTTCGATCAGCCCCAGCATTTT. The whole variable domain, filled in from reference TRBV7-8 and TRBJ1-5, reads GAGVSQSPRYKVAKRGQDVALRCDPISGHVSLFWYQQALGQGPEFLTYFQNEAQLDKSGLPSDRFFAERPEGSVSTLKIQRTQQEDSAVYLCASSGEGVGFDQPQHFGDGTRLSIL.

In nucleotides, the CDR3 is TGCGCCAGCAGCCGGACTCGTCCTCCCACTAATGAGCAGTTCTTC. Protein: CASSRTRPPTNEQFF. The V and J genes are TRBV5-1 and TRBJ2-1, with D perhaps matching TRBD2 (5 bases). Germline V gene sequence: CDR1 SGHRS, CDR2 YFSETQ. The CDR3 length is 15 residues. V was trimmed by 4 bases and J by 7 bases, leaving 18 bases between them.

The count of this clone is one. The chain combines TRBV28 with TRBJ2-7; perhaps TRBD2 as D (6 bases). This CDR3 is built from 14 residues. Trimming shortened V by 5 bases and J by 5 bases, and 16 bases separated the two germline ends. Germline V CDR1 and CDR2: MDHEN, SYDVKM. The CDR3 spells CASSPPPGVDEQYF. The CDR3 nucleotides read TGTGCCAGCAGTCCCCCCCCGGGGGTCGACGAGCAGTACTTC. The entire variable domain, with the rest obtained from reference TRBV28 and TRBJ2-7, is as follows: DVKVTQSSRYLVKRTGEKVFLECVQDMDHENMFWYRQDPGLGLRLIYFSYDVKMKEKGDIPEGYSVSREKKERFSLILESASTNQTSMYLCASSPPPGVDEQYFGPGTRLTVT.

This clone was detected only once. This rearrangement joins TRBV5-6 to TRBJ2-2, with D unclear. Germline values: CDR1 SGHDT, CDR2 YYEEEE. V lost 0 bases and J lost 4, with 10 bases in between. The CDR3 covers 15 residues. The chain's CDR3 is CASSLGRRSTGELFF. As DNA, the CDR3 is TGTGCCAGCAGCTTGGGGAGAAGGTCCACCGGGGAGCTGTTTTTT. The whole variable domain, remainder taken from reference TRBV5-6 and TRBJ2-2, is DAGVTQSPTHLIKTRGQQVTLRCSPKSGHDTVSWYQQALGQGPQFIFQYYEEEERQRGNFPDRFSGHQFPNYSSELNVNALLLGDSALYLCASSLGRRSTGELFFGEGSRLTVL.

The rearrangement uses TRBV5-1 and TRBJ1-1; the D is unclear. Germline V CDR1 and CDR2: SGHRS, YFSETQ. The V and J ends lost 4 bases and 1 base respectively, with 20 bases between them. The CDR3 covers 17 residues. DNA of the CDR3: TGCGCCAGCAGCCCATACCCCCGGGTACTAGGGAACACTGAAGCTTTCTTT. Translation: CASSPYPRVLGNTEAFF.

This sequence joins TRBV18 and TRBJ2-6; no clear D gene. V lost 6 bases to trimming and J lost 2 bases, with 5 bases between them. CDR1 and CDR2 (germline): KGHSH, LQKENI. The CDR3 totals 13 residues. The CDR3 reads CASSPAGANVLTF. The CDR3 DNA follows: TGTGCCAGCTCCCCCGCTGGGGCCAACGTCCTGACTTTC. Looking up the rest from reference TRBV18 and TRBJ2-6 gives the full variable domain: NAGVMQNPRHLVRRRGQEARLRCSPMKGHSHVYWYRQLPEEGLKFMVYLQKENIIDESGMPKERFSAEFPKEGPSILRIQQVVRGDSAAYFCASSPAGANVLTFGAGSRLTVL.

The chain has TRBV19 and TRBJ1-5; possible D gene TRBD1, 5 bases. Trimming cost V 1 base and J 4 bases, with 14 bases left between them. The CDR3 covers 16 residues. Germline V gene lookup returns CDR1 LNHDA and CDR2 SQIVND (reference sequence). This CDR3 is CASSIGGPSGNQPQHF. In DNA, the CDR3 is TGTGCCAGTAGTATAGGGGGCCCTTCAGGGAATCAGCCCCAGCATTTT.

This chain uses TRBV19 with TRBJ2-7; 12 nucleotides match TRBD2. Germline CDR1 reads LNHDA; CDR2 reads SQIVND (reference sequence). The CDR3 length is 15 residues. Germline trimming cut 5 bases from V and 3 bases from J; bases unmatched to any gene: 5. DNA for the CDR3: TGTGCCAGTAGTCCCGGACTAGCGGGAAGCTACGAGCAGTACTTC. It specifies CASSPGLAGSYEQYF.

The chain recombines TRBV9 with TRBJ2-3; D gene uncertain. V lost 0 bases and J 1 base, leaving 6 bases between the germline ends. The CDR3 has 14 amino acids. The germline V gene has CDR1 SGDLS and CDR2 YYNGEE. The CDR3 DNA follows: TGTGCCAGCAGCGTAGTCTCGGGCACAGATACGCAGTATTTT. This gives the protein CASSVVSGTDTQYF.

The chain combines TRBV27 with TRBJ1-4; 7 nucleotides line up with TRBD1. Germline V CDR1 and CDR2: MNHEY, SMNVEV (reference sequence). The CDR3 covers 15 residues. The trim removed 0 bases at V and 7 bases at J, leaving 5 bases unmatched. CDR3 region: CASSLSWAGGEKLFF. CDR3 in DNA: TGTGCCAGCAGTTTATCATGGGCAGGGGGTGAAAAACTGTTTTTT.

The chain carries TRBV6-5 and TRBJ2-7; no firm D call. Germline V gene sequence: CDR1 MNHEY, CDR2 SVGAGI. The CDR3 covers 15 residues. The V end was cut by 0 bases, the J end by 3 bases, with 12 bases between. The CDR3 bases are TGTGCCAGCAGTTACTCGAATTCAGGCCTCTACGAGCAGTACTTC. This sequence encodes CASSYSNSGLYEQYF.

This clone was found a few times. The chain is built from TRBV7-2 and TRBJ2-3; 7 bases map to TRBD2. V shed 2 bases, J shed 2 bases, and the junction held 7 bases outside the gene matches. The V gene's germline CDR1 is SGHTA and CDR2 FQGNSA. The CDR3 runs to 16 residues. CDR3 residues: CASSLPSGLYTDTQYF. CDR3 nucleotide sequence: TGTGCCAGCAGCTTACCGTCGGGACTATACACAGATACGCAGTATTTT.

Here the CDR3 DNA reads TGTGCCAGCAGCCCGGACAGGGCCACCTACAATGAGCAGTTCTTC. Encoded protein: CASSPDRATYNEQFF. This rearrangement joins TRBV7-9 to TRBJ2-1; 8 bases are a match to TRBD1. This CDR3 is built from 15 residues. The V and J ends lost 5 bases and 2 bases, in that order; junction bases with no gene match: 5. CDR1 SEHNR and CDR2 FQNEAQ come from the germline V gene (reference sequence). The full variable domain, completed using reference TRBV7-9 and TRBJ2-1, is DTGVSQNPRHKITKRGQNVTFRCDPISEHNRLYWYRQTLGQGPEFLTYFQNEAQLEKSRLLSDRFSAERPKGSFSTLEIQRTEQGDSAMYLCASSPDRATYNEQFFGPGTRLTVL.